The 17 T cell receptor beta chains listed next were all sequenced from one sample in a study of blood T cell repertoires in COVID-19. Clones were sequenced by immunoSEQ multiplex PCR, and TCRdb holds only the in-frame ones, with some missing. Of roughly 150,000 clones listed, around 84% are singletons. The source material was peripheral blood. The receptor source for this set is a woman aged 45-60 years with COVID-19, enrolled during active disease.

The rearrangement joins TRBV5-4 to TRBJ1-5; the match to TRBD1 covers 8 bases. The germline V gene encodes CDR1 SGHNT and CDR2 YYREEE (reference sequence). With 1 base clipped from V and 0 bases from J, the junction kept 3 bases outside the gene matches. The CDR3 has 16 amino acids. This CDR3 reads CASSLSGQDSNQPQHF. Written as DNA, the CDR3 is TGTGCCAGCAGCTTGTCGGGACAGGATAGCAATCAGCCCCAGCATTTT.

This clone was counted once. This chain uses TRBV14 with TRBJ1-3; D is undetermined. Per germline, CDR1 SGHDN and CDR2 FVKESK. The CDR3 totals 15 residues. V was shortened by 0 bases and J by 1 base, with 7 bases between the two germline ends. The CDR3 DNA reads as TGTGCCAGCAGCCAAGAACGGTTATCTGGAAACACCATATATTTT. Protein: CASSQERLSGNTIYF.

This chain joins TRBV24-1 and TRBJ2-1; maybe TRBD1 (9 bases). Trimming stripped 5 bases from V and 3 bases from J, with 31 bases between. Germline values: CDR1 KGHDR, CDR2 SFDVKD. The length of the CDR3 is 21 residues. The CDR3 DNA follows: TGTGCCACCAGTGGATTTAGGACAGGGGAAATCAGCGGGGGAATCTACAATGAGCAGTTCTTC. Translation gives CATSGFRTGEISGGIYNEQFF.

Note on this clone: Other DNA sequences in this specimen translate into the identical CDR3. The V gene is TRBV18, the J gene TRBJ1-3; D is perhaps TRBD1 (5 bases). There are 14 residues in the CDR3. Trimming cost V 1 base and J 2 bases, with 6 bases left between them. Germline CDR1 is KGHSH and CDR2 is LQKENI. DNA for the CDR3: TGTGCCAGCTCACCACAGGGGCCTGGAAACACCATATATTTT. It codes for CASSPQGPGNTIYF.

This chain joins TRBV6-1 and TRBJ1-3; no clear D gene. The CDR3 is 17 amino acids. Deletions cut 3 bases from V and 0 bases from J, with 15 bases between. Germline CDR1 reads MNHNS; CDR2 reads SASEGT. CDR3 protein: CASSDTWGESSGNTIYF. The CDR3 region has the DNA TGTGCCAGCAGTGACACATGGGGAGAATCCTCTGGAAACACCATATATTTT.

The rearrangement links TRBV27 to TRBJ2-3, with 8 nucleotides matching TRBD2. Trimming at V came to 3 bases and at J to 1 base, leaving 0 bases not matched to a gene. CDR1 MNHEY and CDR2 SMNVEV come from the germline V gene (reference sequence). This CDR3 has 14 amino acids. CDR3 residues: CASSLRGGTDTQYF. As DNA, the CDR3 is TGTGCCAGCAGTTTGCGGGGGGGCACAGATACGCAGTATTTT.

The V and J genes are TRBV24-1 and TRBJ2-1; TRBD1 is a possible D gene (6 bases). The V end was cut by 4 bases, the J end by 4 bases, with 10 bases between. The CDR3 contains 14 residues. Per the germline V gene, CDR1 is KGHDR and CDR2 is SFDVKD. CDR3 in DNA: TGTGCCACCAGTGACTGGACAGATTACAATGAGCAGTTCTTC. It encodes CATSDWTDYNEQFF.

This clone was seen a handful of times. J is TRBJ1-2 and V is TRBV6-1; tentatively, D is TRBD1 (6 bases). Germline V lookup: CDR1 MNHNS, CDR2 SASEGT. V shed 4 bases and J shed 4 bases, with 19 bases lying between them. The CDR3 is 16 residues long. The CDR3 loop reads CASSGPDSSPPYGYTF. DNA of the CDR3: TGTGCCAGCAGTGGTCCGGACAGCTCGCCTCCCTATGGCTACACCTTC.

The V and J genes are TRBV29-1 and TRBJ2-7, with D possibly matching TRBD1 (6 bases). Germline CDR1 SQVTM, CDR2 ANQGSEA. There are 12 residues in the CDR3. The V gene lost 6 bases and the J gene lost 2 bases, with 11 bases spanning the gap. Written as DNA, the CDR3 is TGCAGCGTGGCAACAGGGACCTACGAGCAGTACTTC. Encoded protein: CSVATGTYEQYF.

This clone came up a few times. V gene TRBV2 combines with J gene TRBJ1-1; D is unresolved. CDR1 and CDR2 (germline): SNHLY, FYNNEI. This CDR3 has 12 residues. Trimming cost V 6 bases and J 8 bases, with 13 bases left between them. The CDR3 DNA reads as TGTGCCAGCAGCAATTCCCTATCCGAAGCTTTCTTT. It specifies CASSNSLSEAFF.

This chain uses TRBV28 with TRBJ2-7, with 9 bases aligning to TRBD1. CDR1 and CDR2 from the germline V gene are MDHEN and SYDVKM. The CDR3 is 14 residues long. V gave up 6 bases and J gave up 4 bases; unmatched junction bases: 7. Written as DNA, the CDR3 is TGTGCCAGCAGGGGCACAGGGGGCGGTTACGAGCAGTACTTC. This encodes CASRGTGGGYEQYF.

The J gene is TRBJ2-3, the V gene TRBV18; no definite D call. From germline, CDR1 is KGHSH and CDR2 LQKENI. Trimming took 2 bases from V and 5 from J, leaving 5 bases between them. This CDR3 is 12 amino acids long. CDR3 loop: CASSPAEDTQYF. Written as DNA, the CDR3 is TGTGCCAGCTCACCAGCGGAAGATACGCAGTATTTT.

This clone was detected once. The gene calls are TRBV2 and TRBJ1-6; 7 nucleotides line up with TRBD1. Losses at the gene ends were 5 bases for V and 0 bases for J; bases not matched to a gene: 1. Germline CDR1 is SNHLY and CDR2 is FYNNEI. This CDR3 spans 15 amino acids. CDR3 sequence: CASSRDSSYNSPLHF. Written as DNA, the CDR3 is TGTGCCAGCAGTCGGGACAGCTCCTATAATTCACCCCTCCACTTT.

V usage is TRBV14 and J usage is TRBJ1-2; 7 bases align to TRBD1. J gave up 8 bases and V 1 base, and 4 bases lay outside the gene matches. The CDR3 runs 13 residues. Per the germline V gene, CDR1 is SGHDN and CDR2 is FVKESK. The chain's CDR3 is CASSQGQGWGYTF. The CDR3 DNA reads as TGTGCCAGCAGCCAAGGACAGGGTTGGGGCTACACCTTC.

This chain connects TRBV29-1 to TRBJ2-5; tentative D call: TRBD2 (7 bases). This CDR3 has 14 amino acids. With 4 bases removed from V and 5 bases from J, the gap between germline ends came to 17 bases. The germline V gene encodes CDR1 SQVTM and CDR2 ANQGSEA. CDR3 sequence reads: CSVGSGGAYETQYF. Here the CDR3 DNA reads TGCAGCGTTGGAAGTGGGGGGGCCTACGAGACCCAGTACTTC. The full variable domain, completed using reference TRBV29-1 and TRBJ2-5, is SAVISQKPSRDICQRGTSLTIQCQVDSQVTMMFWYRQQPGQSLTLIATANQGSEATYESGFVIDKFPISRPNLTFSTLTVSNMSPEDSSIYLCSVGSGGAYETQYFGPGTRLLVL.

The chain is built from TRBV15 and TRBJ1-6; D not certain. Trimming removed 0 bases from V and 15 bases from J, with 9 bases in between. Germline CDR1 LNHNV, CDR2 YYDKDF (reference sequence). This CDR3 has 12 residues. The CDR3 coding sequence is TGTGCCACCAGCAGAGATCTGGGCCACCTCCACTTT. Encoded protein: CATSRDLGHLHF.

Of note for this clone: A junction end diverges from the germline sequence, so it may reflect a read error. The CDR3: CASREGTGNLPQHF. CDR3 in DNA: TGTGCCAGCAGGGAAGGGACAGGGAATCTGCCCCAGCATTTT. J is TRBJ1-5 and V is TRBV2; 9 nucleotides line up with TRBD1. In germline, CDR1 is SNHLY, CDR2 FYNNEI. The CDR3 covers 14 residues.